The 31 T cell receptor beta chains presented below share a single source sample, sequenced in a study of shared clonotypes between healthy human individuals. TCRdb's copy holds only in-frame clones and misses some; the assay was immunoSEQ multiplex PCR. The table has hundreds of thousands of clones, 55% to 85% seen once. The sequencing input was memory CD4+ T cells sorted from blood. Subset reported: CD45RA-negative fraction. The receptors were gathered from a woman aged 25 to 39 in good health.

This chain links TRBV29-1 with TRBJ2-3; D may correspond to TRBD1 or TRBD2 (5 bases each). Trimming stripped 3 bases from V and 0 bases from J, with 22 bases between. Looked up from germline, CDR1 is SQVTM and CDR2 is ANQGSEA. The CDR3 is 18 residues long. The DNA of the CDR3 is TGCAGCGTTGAGGGGGTGGGCGGAATCCAACTAAGCACAGATACGCAGTATTTT. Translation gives CSVEGVGGIQLSTDTQYF.

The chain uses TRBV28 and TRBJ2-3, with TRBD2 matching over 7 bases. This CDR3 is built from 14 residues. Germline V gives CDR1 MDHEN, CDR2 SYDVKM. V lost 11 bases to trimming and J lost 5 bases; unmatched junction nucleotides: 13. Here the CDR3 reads CAGQSGIGGDTQYF. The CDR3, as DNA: TGTGCCGGGCAGAGCGGGATCGGAGGAGATACGCAGTATTTT.

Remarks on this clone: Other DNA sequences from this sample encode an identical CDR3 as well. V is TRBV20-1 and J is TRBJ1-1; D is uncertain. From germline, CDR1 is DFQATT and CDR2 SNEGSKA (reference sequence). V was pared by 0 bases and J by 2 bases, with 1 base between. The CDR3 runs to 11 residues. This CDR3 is CSARDNTEAFF. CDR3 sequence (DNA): TGCAGTGCTAGAGATAACACTGAAGCTTTCTTT.

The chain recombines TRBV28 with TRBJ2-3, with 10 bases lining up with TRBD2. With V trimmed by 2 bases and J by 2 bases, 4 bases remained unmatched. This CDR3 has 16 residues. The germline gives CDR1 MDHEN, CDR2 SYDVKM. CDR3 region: CASSLGAGGPTDTQYF. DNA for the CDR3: TGTGCCAGCAGTTTAGGAGCGGGAGGGCCCACAGATACGCAGTATTTT. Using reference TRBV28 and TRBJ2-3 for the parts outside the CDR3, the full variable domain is DVKVTQSSRYLVKRTGEKVFLECVQDMDHENMFWYRQDPGLGLRLIYFSYDVKMKEKGDIPEGYSVSREKKERFSLILESASTNQTSMYLCASSLGAGGPTDTQYFGPGTRLTVL.

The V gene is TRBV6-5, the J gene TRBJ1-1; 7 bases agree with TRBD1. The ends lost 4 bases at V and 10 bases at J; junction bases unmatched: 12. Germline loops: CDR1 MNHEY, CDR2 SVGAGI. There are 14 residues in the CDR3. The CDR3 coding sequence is TGTGCCAGCAGTTCCCCAACCGGGACAGCCAGAGCTTTCTTT. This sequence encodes CASSSPTGTARAFF.

CDR3 in amino acids: CASSPGLAGRYEQYF. In nucleotides, the CDR3 is TGTGCCAGCAGCCCCGGACTAGCGGGACGCTACGAGCAGTACTTC. This chain uses TRBV2 with TRBJ2-7; 12 bases are shared with TRBD2. The CDR3 runs 15 residues. J was trimmed by 3 bases and V by 6 bases; bases with no gene match: 6. CDR1 is SNHLY and CDR2 is FYNNEI in the germline V gene. Variable domain in full (rest from reference TRBV2 and TRBJ2-7): EPEVTQTPSHQVTQMGQEVILRCVPISNHLYFYWYRQILGQKVEFLVSFYNNEISEKSEIFDDQFSVERPDGSNFTLKIRSTKLEDSAMYFCASSPGLAGRYEQYFGPGTRLTVT.

CDR3 loop: CASRRQGALSNQPQHF. In DNA, the CDR3 is TGTGCCAGCAGACGACAGGGGGCCCTTAGCAATCAGCCCCAGCATTTT. The chain employs TRBV27 and TRBJ1-5, with TRBD1 identical over 10 bases. The J segment lost 0 bases and the V segment lost 6 bases, leaving 5 bases of the junction unmatched. There are 16 residues in the CDR3. The V gene's germline CDR1 is MNHEY and CDR2 SMNVEV (reference sequence).

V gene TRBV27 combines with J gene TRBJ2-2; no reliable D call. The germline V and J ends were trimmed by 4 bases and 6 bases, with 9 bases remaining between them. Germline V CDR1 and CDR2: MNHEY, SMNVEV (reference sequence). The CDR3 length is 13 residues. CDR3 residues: CASSYPISGELFF. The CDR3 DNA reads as TGTGCCAGCAGTTATCCCATCTCCGGGGAGCTGTTTTTT.

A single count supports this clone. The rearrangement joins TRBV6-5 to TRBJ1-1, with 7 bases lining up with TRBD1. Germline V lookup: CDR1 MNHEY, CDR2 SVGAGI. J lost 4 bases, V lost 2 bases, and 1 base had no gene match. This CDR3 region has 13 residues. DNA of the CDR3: TGTGCCAGCAGTTACGCAGGGGGCACTGAAGCTTTCTTT. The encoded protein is CASSYAGGTEAFF.

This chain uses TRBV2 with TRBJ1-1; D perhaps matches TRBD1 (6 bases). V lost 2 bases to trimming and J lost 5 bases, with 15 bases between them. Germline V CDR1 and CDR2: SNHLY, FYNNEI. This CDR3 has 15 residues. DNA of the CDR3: TGTGCCAGCAGTGAACAGCCCCAGGGGATGACTGAAGCTTTCTTT. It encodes CASSEQPQGMTEAFF.

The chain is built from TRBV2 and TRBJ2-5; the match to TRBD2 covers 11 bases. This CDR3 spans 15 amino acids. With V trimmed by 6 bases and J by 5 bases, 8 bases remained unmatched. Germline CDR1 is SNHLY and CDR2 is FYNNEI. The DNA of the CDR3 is TGTGCCAGCAGGCCTCTTAGCGGGAGGGCGGAGACCCAGTACTTC. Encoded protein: CASRPLSGRAETQYF.

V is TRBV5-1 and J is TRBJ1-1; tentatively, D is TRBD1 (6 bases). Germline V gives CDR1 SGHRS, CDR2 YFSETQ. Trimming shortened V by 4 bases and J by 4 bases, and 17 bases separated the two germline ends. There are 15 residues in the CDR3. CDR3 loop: CASSPQGKEGTEAFF. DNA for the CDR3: TGCGCCAGCAGCCCACAGGGTAAGGAGGGCACTGAAGCTTTCTTT.

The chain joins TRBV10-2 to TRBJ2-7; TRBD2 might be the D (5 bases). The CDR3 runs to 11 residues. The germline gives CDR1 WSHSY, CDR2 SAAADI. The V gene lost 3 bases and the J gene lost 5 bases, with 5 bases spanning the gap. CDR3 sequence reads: CASSDGDEQYF. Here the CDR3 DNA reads TGCGCCAGCAGTGACGGGGACGAGCAGTACTTC.

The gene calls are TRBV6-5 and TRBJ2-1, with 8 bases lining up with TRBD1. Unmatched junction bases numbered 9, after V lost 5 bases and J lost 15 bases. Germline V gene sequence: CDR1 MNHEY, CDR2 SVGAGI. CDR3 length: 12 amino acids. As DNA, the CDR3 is TGTGCCAGCAGTGCCATGGACAGGGTGTGGTTCTTC. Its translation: CASSAMDRVWFF.

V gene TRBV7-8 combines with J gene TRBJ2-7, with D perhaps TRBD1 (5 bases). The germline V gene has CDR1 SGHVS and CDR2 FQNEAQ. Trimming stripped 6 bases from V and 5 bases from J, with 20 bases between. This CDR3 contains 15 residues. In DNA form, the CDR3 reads TGTGCCAGCAGATGGGGTACGGACACTCCTGACGAGCAGTACTTC. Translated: CASRWGTDTPDEQYF.

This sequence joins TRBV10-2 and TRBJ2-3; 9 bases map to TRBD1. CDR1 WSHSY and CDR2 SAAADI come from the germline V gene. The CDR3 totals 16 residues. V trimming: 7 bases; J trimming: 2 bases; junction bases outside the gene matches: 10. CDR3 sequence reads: CASTDTGTGHTDTQYF. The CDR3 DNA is TGCGCCAGCACTGACACCGGGACAGGGCACACAGATACGCAGTATTTT.

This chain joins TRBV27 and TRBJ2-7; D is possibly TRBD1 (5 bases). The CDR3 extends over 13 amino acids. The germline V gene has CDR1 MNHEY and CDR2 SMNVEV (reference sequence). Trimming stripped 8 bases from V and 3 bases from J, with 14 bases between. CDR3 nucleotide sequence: TGTGCCAGCCGGCCTTCAGGGAACTACGAGCAGTACTTC. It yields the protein CASRPSGNYEQYF.

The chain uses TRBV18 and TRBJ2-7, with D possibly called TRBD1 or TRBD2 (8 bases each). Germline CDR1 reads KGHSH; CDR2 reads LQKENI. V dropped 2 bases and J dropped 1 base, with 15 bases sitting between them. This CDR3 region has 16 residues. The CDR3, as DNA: TGTGCCAGCTCACCAGTCGGGGGGGACAGGTCCTACGAGCAGTACTTC. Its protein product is CASSPVGGDRSYEQYF.

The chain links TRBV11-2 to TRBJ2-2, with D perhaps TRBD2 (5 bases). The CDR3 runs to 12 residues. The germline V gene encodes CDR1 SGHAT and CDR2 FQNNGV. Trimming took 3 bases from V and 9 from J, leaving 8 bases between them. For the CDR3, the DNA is TGTGCCAGCAGCTTGGCGGGCCGGGAGCTGTTTTTT. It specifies CASSLAGRELFF.

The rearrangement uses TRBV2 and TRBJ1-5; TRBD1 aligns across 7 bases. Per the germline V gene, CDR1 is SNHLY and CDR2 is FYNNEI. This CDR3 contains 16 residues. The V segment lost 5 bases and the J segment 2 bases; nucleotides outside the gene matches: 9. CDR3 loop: CASSKGQVRGNQPQHF. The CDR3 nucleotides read TGTGCCAGCAGTAAAGGACAGGTGAGAGGCAATCAGCCCCAGCATTTT. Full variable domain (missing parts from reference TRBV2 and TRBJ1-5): EPEVTQTPSHQVTQMGQEVILRCVPISNHLYFYWYRQILGQKVEFLVSFYNNEISEKSEIFDDQFSVERPDGSNFTLKIRSTKLEDSAMYFCASSKGQVRGNQPQHFGDGTRLSIL.

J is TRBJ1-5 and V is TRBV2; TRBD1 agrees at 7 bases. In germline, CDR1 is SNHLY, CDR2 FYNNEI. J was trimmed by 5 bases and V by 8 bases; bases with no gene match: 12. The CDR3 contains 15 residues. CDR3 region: CASSPQQGVYQPQHF. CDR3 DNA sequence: TGTGCCAGCTCCCCCCAGCAGGGGGTTTATCAGCCCCAGCATTTT.

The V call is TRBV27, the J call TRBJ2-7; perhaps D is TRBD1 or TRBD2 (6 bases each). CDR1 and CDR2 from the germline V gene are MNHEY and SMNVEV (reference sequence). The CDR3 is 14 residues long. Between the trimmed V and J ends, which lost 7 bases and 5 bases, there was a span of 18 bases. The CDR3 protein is CASTRPGAQDEQYF. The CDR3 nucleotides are TGTGCCAGCACCCGTCCGGGGGCCCAGGACGAGCAGTACTTC.

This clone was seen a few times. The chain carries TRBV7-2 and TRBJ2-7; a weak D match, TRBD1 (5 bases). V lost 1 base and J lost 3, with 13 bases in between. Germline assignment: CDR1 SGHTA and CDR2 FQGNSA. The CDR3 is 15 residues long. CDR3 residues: CASSLDSWGLYEQYF. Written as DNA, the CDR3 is TGTGCCAGCAGCTTAGATTCATGGGGCCTCTACGAGCAGTACTTC.

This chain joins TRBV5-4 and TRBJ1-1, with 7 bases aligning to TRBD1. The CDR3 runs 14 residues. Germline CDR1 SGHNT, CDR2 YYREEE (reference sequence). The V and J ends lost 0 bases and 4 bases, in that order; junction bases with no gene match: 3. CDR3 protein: CASSLGEGATEAFF. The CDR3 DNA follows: TGTGCCAGCAGCTTGGGGGAGGGGGCCACTGAAGCTTTCTTT. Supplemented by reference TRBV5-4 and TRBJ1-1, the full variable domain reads ETGVTQSPTHLIKTRGQQVTLRCSSQSGHNTVSWYQQALGQGPQFIFQYYREEENGRGNFPPRFSGLQFPNYSSELNVNALELDDSALYLCASSLGEGATEAFFGQGTRLTVV.

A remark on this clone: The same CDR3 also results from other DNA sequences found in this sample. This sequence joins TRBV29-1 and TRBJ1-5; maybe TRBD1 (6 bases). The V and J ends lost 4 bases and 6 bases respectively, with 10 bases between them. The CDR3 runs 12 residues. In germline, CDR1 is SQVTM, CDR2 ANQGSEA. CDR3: CSVGGAGQPQHF. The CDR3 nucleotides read TGCAGCGTTGGGGGGGCAGGTCAGCCCCAGCATTTT.

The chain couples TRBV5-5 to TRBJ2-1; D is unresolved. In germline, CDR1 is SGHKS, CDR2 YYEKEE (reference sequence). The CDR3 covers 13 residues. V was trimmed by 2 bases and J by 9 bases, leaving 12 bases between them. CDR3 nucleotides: TGTGCCAGCAGCTTATTGTCCTATACTGAGCAGTTCTTC. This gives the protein CASSLLSYTEQFF.

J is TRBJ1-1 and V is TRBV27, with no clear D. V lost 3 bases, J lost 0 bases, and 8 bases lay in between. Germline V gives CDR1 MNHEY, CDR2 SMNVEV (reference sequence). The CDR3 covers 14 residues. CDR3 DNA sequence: TGTGCCAGCAGTTTTCGACATATGAACACTGAAGCTTTCTTT. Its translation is CASSFRHMNTEAFF.

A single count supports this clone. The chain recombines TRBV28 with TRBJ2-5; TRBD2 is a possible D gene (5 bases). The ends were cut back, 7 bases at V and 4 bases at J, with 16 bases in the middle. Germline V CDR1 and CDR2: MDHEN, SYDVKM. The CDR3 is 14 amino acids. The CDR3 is CASTPGIGLETQYF. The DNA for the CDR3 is TGTGCCAGCACACCGGGAATAGGATTAGAGACCCAGTACTTC.

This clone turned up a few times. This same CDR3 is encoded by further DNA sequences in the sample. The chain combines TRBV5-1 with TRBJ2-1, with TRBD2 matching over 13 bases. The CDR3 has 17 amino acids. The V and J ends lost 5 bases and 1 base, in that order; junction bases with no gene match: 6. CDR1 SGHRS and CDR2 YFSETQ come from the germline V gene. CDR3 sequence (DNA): TGCGCCAGCAGTTGGACTAGCGGGAGTCCTTCCTACAATGAGCAGTTCTTC. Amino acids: CASSWTSGSPSYNEQFF. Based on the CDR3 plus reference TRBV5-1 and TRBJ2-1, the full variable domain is KAGVTQTPRYLIKTRGQQVTLSCSPISGHRSVSWYQQTPGQGLQFLFEYFSETQRNKGNFPGRFSGRQFSNSRSEMNVSTLELGDSALYLCASSWTSGSPSYNEQFFGPGTRLTVL.

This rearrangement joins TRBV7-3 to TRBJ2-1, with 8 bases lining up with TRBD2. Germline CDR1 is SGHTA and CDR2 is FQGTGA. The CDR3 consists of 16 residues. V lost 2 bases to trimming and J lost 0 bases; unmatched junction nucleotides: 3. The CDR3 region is CASSLGSGSSYNEQFF. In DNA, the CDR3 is TGTGCCAGCAGCTTAGGAAGCGGGAGCTCCTACAATGAGCAGTTCTTC. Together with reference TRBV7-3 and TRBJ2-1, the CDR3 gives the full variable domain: GAGVSQTPSNKVTEKGKYVELRCDPISGHTALYWYRQSLGQGPEFLIYFQGTGAADDSGLPNDRFFAVRPEGSVSTLKIQRTERGDSAVYLCASSLGSGSSYNEQFFGPGTRLTVL.

In DNA form, the CDR3 reads TGTGCCAGCAGCTGGGAGGGGCTTCGGGATGGCTACACCTTC. Translation gives CASSWEGLRDGYTF. The V and J genes are TRBV7-9 and TRBJ1-2, with D perhaps matching TRBD1 (5 bases). Deletions cut 4 bases from V and 6 bases from J, with 15 bases between. This CDR3 contains 14 residues. Germline V CDR1 and CDR2: SEHNR, FQNEAQ (reference sequence).